This entry describes one T cell receptor (beta chain). Its binding antigen is unknown. Nothing much larger sits one base from this clone, and base qualities are not available. The data were taken from a study of T cells in Graves' hyperthyroidism and ophthalmopathy (dated by TCRdb to between 2017 and 2020). In terms of the full investigation: Peripheral blood was collected at initial diagnosis, before any treatment. To identify distinguishing TCR V-J signatures, a discovery cohort of about 95 patients was used, comprising roughly 45 with Graves' ophthalmopathy and under 60 with stable Graves' hyperthyroidism. Prospective prediction of ophthalmopathy was tested in an independent validation cohort consisting of 18 to 20 hyperthyroidism patients and around 16 patients who later progressed to ophthalmopathy. The 100 or so discovery patients were randomly split 7:3 into training and test sets. In addition, the study compared T-cell repertoires in thyroid tissue and in blood from about 6 Graves' hyperthyroidism patients. Once sampling was done, hyperthyroidism patients were given methimazole at a starting dose of 30 mg daily, whereas ophthalmopathy patients were given high-dose intravenous methylprednisolone. TCR Vbeta CDR3 sequencing of some 140 peripheral blood samples (under 45 ophthalmopathy, roughly 74 hyperthyroidism and some 17 progressor patients) is reported in the paper. Study-level results and caveats: No statistical method was used to fix the sample size in advance, and group allocation was not hidden from the investigators. Most expanded thyroid clonotypes (frequency above 0.001) were also detected in blood, a finding suggesting that blood repertoires may reflect thyroid immune responses. Ophthalmopathy was separated from stable hyperthyroidism by a 13 V-J signature model, with over 85% sensitivity and approximately 81% specificity obtained in cross-validation and 80%/75% obtained in testing. In validation, progression to ophthalmopathy was predicted by the model with 70.59% sensitivity and roughly 76% specificity, a median of about 6 months before onset.

Ophthalmopathy patients had moderately to severely active disease, with a Clinical Activity Score of 3 or more, a NOSPECS grade of 4 or more, and a disease duration of less than 3 months. Exclusion was applied to patients with uncontrolled infections, other autoimmune diseases, pregnancy or lactation. Clinical symptoms, serum thyroxine and TRAb, thyroid ultrasound, and orbital computed tomography formed the basis for the diagnoses. PBMCs were separated from under 12 ml of fresh peripheral blood using Ficoll-Paque density gradient centrifugation. Total RNA was extracted using Trizol reagent, and RNA quality was assessed on an Agilent 2100 Bioanalyzer. CDR1 and CDR2 were assigned from the germline V gene (reference sequence) as LNHNV and YYDKDF. V is clipped by 2 bases and J by 3 bases, and the sequence between their germline boundaries is 11 bases long. The CDR3 has 15 amino acids, counting the end cysteine and phenylalanine. The sequence is cut down to CDR3 DNA, 45 bases in frame from base 1.

The TCR beta CDR3 regions were amplified from the RNA transcripts. The TCR CDR3 was subjected to a first round of RT-PCR using the HTBI primer set and the Qiagen OneStep RT-PCR kit. The libraries were constructed in a second round of multiplex PCR and then size-selected and purified. Paired-end sequencing of the libraries was performed with 100 bp reads on an Illumina HiSeq2000. Per the source publication's procedure: SOAPnuke was used to process the raw data, throwing out any read that contained adapters or uncalled bases, had a mean Phred below 15, or lacked an exact constant-primer or identifier match. COPE v1.2.5 was used to merge the high-quality paired reads, and each unique nucleotide sequence was defined as a clonotype. MiTCR v1.1 was used to align the clonotypes against IMGT TRBV, TRBD and TRBJ reference segments. The analysis included only V-J combinations with a frequency above 0.0001, which together covered 99.2% of the repertoires. The TCS score was defined as the ratio of F50 (clonal expansion) to E x V (chaos), calculated using BLOSUM62-based TCRdist between CDR3 peptides within each V-J. Welch's t-statistics and random forest reduced several hundred V-J features to roughly 13, which were used in a naive Bayes classifier (R e1071). The Morisita-Horn index was used to measure how similar the thyroid and blood repertoires were. TCRdb reprocessed the public reads (quality trimming at Q25 with fastp, clone calling with MiXCR) and kept in-frame beta chains. Each record represents a unique CDR3 protein, reported with the most common genes and DNA among its rows. It is TCRdb's table, rather than the study itself, that gives the V and J calls and clone size. The sample has under 40,000 distinct CDR3 sequences on record, about 47% of them singletons. The ten largest make up under 20% of the sample.

This chain is built from TRBV15 and TRBJ2-1; a tentative D match to TRBD2 spans 5 bases. Sequencing used blood. The receptor's source is a man in his forties with Graves' ophthalmopathy. CDR3 protein: CATSRTYRDYNEQFF. The nucleotide sequence is given as TGTGCCACCAGCAGAACATACCGGGACTACAATGAGCAGTTCTTC.